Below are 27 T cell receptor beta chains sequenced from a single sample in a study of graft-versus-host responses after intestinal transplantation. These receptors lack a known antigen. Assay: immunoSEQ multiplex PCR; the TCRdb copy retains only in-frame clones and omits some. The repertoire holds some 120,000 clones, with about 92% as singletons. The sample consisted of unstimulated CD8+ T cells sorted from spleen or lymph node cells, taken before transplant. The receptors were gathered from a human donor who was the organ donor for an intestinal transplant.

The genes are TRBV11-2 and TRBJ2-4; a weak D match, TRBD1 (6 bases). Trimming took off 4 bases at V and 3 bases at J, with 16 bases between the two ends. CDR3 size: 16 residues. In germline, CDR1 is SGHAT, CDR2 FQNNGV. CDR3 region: CASSSKQGQGKNIQYF. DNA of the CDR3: TGTGCCAGCAGCTCAAAACAGGGTCAGGGCAAAAACATTCAGTACTTC. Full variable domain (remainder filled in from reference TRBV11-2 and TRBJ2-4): EAGVAQSPRYKIIEKRQSVAFWCNPISGHATLYWYQQILGQGPKLLIQFQNNGVVDDSQLPKDRFSAERLKGVDSTLKIQPAKLEDSAVYLCASSSKQGQGKNIQYFGAGTRLSVL.

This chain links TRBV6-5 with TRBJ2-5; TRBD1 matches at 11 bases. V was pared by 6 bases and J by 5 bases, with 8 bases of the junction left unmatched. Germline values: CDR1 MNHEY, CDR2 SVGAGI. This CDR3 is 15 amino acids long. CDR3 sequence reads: CASRDGTGGWETQYF. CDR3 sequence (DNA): TGTGCCAGCAGGGACGGGACAGGGGGTTGGGAGACCCAGTACTTC.

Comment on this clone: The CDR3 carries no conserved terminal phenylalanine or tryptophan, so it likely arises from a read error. Here the CDR3 DNA reads TGTGCCAGCAGTGAGGGGTTCGAGCAGTACCTC. This encodes CASSEGFEQYL. The J gene is TRBJ2-7, the V gene TRBV6-5, with D perhaps TRBD1 or TRBD2 (5 bases each). Germline V gene lookup returns CDR1 MNHEY and CDR2 SVGAGI. CDR3 size: 11 residues. Trimming stripped 5 bases from V and 6 bases from J, with 8 bases between.

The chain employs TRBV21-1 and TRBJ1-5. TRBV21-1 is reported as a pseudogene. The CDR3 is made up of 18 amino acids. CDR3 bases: TGTGCCAGCAGCGCCAAGACGGACCCCGATTATAGCAATCAGCCCCAGCATTTT. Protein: CASSAKTDPDYSNQPQHF.

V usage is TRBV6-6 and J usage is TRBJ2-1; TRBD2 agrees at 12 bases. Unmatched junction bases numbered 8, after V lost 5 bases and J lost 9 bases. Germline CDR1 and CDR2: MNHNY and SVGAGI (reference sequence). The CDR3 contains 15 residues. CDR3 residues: CASSKRLAGDPEQFF. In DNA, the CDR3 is TGTGCCAGCAGTAAACGACTAGCGGGAGACCCTGAGCAGTTCTTC.

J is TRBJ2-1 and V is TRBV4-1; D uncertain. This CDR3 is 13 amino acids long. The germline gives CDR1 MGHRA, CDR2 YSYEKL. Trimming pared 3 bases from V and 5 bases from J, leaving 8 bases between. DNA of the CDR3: TGCGCCAGCAGCCATGTTCCCGACAATGAGCAGTTCTTC. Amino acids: CASSHVPDNEQFF.

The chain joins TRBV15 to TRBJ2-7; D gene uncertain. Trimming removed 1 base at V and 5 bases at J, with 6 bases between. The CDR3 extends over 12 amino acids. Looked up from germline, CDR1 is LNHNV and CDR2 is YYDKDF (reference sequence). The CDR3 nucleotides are TGTGCCACCAGCAGAGGGAACGACGAGCAGTACTTC. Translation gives CATSRGNDEQYF.

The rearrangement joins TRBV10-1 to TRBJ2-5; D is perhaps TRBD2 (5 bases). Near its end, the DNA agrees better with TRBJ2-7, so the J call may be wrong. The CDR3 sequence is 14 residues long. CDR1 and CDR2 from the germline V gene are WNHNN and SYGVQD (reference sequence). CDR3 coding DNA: TGCGCCAGCAGTGAGTCGCCAGGAGGAGCCGAGCAGTACTTC. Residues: CASSESPGGAEQYF.

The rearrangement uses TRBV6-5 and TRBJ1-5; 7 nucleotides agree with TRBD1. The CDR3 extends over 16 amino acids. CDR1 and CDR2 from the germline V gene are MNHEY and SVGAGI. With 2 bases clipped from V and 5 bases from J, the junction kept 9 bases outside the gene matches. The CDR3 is CASSYDPRGDHQPQHF. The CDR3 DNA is TGTGCCAGCAGTTACGATCCCAGGGGGGACCATCAGCCCCAGCATTTT.

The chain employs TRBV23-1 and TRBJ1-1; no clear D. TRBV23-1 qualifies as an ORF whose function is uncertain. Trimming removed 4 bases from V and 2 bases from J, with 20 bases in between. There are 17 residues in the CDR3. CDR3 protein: CASSLQRLGSFNTEAFF. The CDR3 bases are TGCGCCAGCAGTCTTCAGAGACTTGGGTCCTTTAACACTGAAGCTTTCTTT.

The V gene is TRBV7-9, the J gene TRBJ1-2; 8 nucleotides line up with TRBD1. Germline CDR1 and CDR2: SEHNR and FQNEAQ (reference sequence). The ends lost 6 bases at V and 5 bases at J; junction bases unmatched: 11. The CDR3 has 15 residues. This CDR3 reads CASRSFRQGRYGYTF. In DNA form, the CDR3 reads TGTGCCAGCAGATCCTTCCGACAGGGGAGATATGGCTACACCTTC.

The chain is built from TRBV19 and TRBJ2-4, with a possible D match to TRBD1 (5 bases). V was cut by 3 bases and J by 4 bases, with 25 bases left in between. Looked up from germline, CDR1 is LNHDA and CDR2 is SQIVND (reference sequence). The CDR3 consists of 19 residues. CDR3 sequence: CASSISPHRPHKLKNIQYF. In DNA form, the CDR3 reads TGTGCCAGTAGTATTTCCCCGCACAGGCCCCATAAACTTAAAAACATTCAGTACTTC. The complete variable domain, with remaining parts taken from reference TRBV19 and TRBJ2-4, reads DGGITQSPKYLFRKEGQNVTLSCEQNLNHDAMYWYRQDPGQGLRLIYYSQIVNDFQKGDIAEGYSVSREKKESFPLTVTSAQKNPTAFYLCASSISPHRPHKLKNIQYFGAGTRLSVL.

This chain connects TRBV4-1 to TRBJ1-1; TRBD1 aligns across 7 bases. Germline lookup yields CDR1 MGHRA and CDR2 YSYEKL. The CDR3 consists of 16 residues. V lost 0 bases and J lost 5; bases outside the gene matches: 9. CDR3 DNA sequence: TGCGCCAGCAGCCAAGAGCCCCGGACAGGAAGTACTGAAGCTTTCTTT. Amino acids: CASSQEPRTGSTEAFF.

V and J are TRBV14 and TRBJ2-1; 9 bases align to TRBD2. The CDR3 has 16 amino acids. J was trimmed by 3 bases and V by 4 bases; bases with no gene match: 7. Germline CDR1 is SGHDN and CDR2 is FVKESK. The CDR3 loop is CASSRPGLAIYNEQFF. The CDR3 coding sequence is TGTGCCAGCAGCCGACCGGGACTAGCCATCTACAATGAGCAGTTCTTC.

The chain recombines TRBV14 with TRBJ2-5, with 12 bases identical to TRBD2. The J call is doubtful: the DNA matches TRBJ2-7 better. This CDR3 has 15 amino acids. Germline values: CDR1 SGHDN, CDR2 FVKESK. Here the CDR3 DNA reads TGTGCCAGCAGCCAGAGACTAGCGGGAGATCACGAGCAGTACTTC. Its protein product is CASSQRLAGDHEQYF.

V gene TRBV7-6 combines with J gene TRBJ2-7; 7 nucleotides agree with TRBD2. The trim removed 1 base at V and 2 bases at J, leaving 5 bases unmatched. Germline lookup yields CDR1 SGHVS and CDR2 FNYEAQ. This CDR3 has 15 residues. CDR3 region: CASSLGAGTTYEQYF. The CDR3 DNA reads TGTGCCAGCAGCTTAGGAGCGGGAACTACCTACGAGCAGTACTTC.

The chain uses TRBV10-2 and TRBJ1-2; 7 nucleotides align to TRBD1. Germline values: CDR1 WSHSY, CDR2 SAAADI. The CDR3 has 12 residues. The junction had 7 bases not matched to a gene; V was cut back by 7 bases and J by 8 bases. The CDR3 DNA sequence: TGCGCCAGCACCGGGGACAGCCGGGGCTACACCTTC. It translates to CASTGDSRGYTF.

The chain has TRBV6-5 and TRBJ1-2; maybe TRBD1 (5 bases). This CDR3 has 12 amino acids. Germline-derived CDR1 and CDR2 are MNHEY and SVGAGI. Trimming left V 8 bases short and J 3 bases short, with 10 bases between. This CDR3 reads CASDGTYYGYTF. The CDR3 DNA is TGTGCCAGCGATGGGACTTACTATGGCTACACCTTC.

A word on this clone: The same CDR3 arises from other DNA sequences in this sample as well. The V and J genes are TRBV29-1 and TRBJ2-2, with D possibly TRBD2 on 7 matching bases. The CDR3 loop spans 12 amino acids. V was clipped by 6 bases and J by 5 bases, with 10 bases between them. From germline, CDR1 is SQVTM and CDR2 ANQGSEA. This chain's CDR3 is CSVEGGTGELFF. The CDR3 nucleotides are TGCAGCGTGGAGGGGGGGACCGGGGAGCTGTTTTTT.

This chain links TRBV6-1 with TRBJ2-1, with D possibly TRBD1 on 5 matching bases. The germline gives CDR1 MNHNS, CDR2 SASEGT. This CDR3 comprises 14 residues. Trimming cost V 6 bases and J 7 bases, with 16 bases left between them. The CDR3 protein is CASSPDTTRNEQFF. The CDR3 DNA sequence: TGTGCCAGCAGCCCGGACACGACACGGAATGAGCAGTTCTTC.

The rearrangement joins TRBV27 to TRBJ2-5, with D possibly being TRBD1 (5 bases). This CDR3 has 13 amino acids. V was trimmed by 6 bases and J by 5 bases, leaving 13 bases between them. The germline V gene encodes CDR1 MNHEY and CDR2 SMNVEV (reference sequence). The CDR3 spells CASRKGLGETQYF. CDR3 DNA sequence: TGTGCCAGCAGGAAGGGGTTGGGGGAGACCCAGTACTTC.

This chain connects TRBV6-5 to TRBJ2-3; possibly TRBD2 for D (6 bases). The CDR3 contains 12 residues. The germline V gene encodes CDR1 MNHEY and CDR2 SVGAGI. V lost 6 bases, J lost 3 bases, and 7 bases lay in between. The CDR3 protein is CASRGRTDTQYF. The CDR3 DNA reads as TGTGCCAGCAGGGGGAGGACAGATACGCAGTATTTT.

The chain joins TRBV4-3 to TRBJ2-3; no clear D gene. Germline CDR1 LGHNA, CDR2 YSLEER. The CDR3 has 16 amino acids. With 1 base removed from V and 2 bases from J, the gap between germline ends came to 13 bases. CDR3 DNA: TGCGCCAGCAGCCAAGTCGGCCTAGGATTCACAGATACGCAGTATTTT. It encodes CASSQVGLGFTDTQYF.

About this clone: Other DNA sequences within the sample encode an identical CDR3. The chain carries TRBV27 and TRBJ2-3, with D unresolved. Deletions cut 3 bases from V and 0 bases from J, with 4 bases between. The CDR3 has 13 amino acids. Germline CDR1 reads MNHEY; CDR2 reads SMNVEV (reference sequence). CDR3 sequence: CASSLTSTDTQYF. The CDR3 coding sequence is TGTGCCAGCAGTTTGACTAGCACAGATACGCAGTATTTT.

CDR3 bases: TGTGCCAGCAGCCCCGGACTAGCGGGAGGGGAAGGGGACGAGCAGTACTTC. The encoded protein is CASSPGLAGGEGDEQYF. The V call is TRBV7-6, the J call TRBJ2-7, with 15 bases that match TRBD2. This CDR3 region has 17 residues. Trimming at V came to 5 bases and at J to 5 bases, leaving 10 bases not matched to a gene. Germline CDR1 and CDR2: SGHVS and FNYEAQ.

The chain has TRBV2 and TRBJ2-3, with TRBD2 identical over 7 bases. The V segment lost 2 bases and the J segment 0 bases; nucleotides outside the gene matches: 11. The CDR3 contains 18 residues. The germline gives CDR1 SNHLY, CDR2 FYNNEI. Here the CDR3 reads CASSEYIGLADSTDTQYF. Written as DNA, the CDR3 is TGTGCCAGCAGTGAATATATAGGGCTAGCGGATAGCACAGATACGCAGTATTTT. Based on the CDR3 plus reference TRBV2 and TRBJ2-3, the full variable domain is EPEVTQTPSHQVTQMGQEVILRCVPISNHLYFYWYRQILGQKVEFLVSFYNNEISEKSEIFDDQFSVERPDGSNFTLKIRSTKLEDSAMYFCASSEYIGLADSTDTQYFGPGTRLTVL.

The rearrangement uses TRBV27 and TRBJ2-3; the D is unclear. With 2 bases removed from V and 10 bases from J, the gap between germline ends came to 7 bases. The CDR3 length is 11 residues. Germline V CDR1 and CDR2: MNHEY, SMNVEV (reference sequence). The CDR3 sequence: CASSLGFAQYF. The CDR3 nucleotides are TGTGCCAGCAGTTTAGGGTTTGCGCAGTATTTT.